Below are 20 T cell receptor beta chains sequenced from a single sample in a study of T cell responses to AZD1222 COVID-19 vaccine. Here immunoSEQ multiplex PCR was the method, and the copy in TCRdb shows in-frame clones only, minus some. The sample lists around 140,000 clones, approximately 86% occurring once. The starting material was peripheral blood, obtained 28 days after the second dose of the MenACWY control vaccine. The source is an adult who received the MenACWY meningococcal vaccine as a control.

Only one count was recorded for this clone. This chain connects TRBV4-2 to TRBJ2-1; 7 bases line up with TRBD2. This CDR3 is 18 amino acids long. V trimming: 0 bases; J trimming: 7 bases; junction bases outside the gene matches: 15. Germline V gives CDR1 LGHNA, CDR2 YNFKEQ. DNA of the CDR3: TGTGCCAGCAGCCAAGAGGGTAGTAGGGCGGGGGTCTTGAATGAGCAGTTCTTC. Amino acids: CASSQEGSRAGVLNEQFF.

The genes are TRBV27 and TRBJ2-5; a possible D gene is TRBD1 (6 bases). Trimming pared 3 bases from V and 5 bases from J, leaving 13 bases between. From germline, CDR1 is MNHEY and CDR2 SMNVEV (reference sequence). The length of the CDR3 is 14 residues. CDR3 sequence: CASSFQGTRETQYF. The CDR3 DNA follows: TGTGCCAGCAGTTTCCAGGGGACGAGGGAGACCCAGTACTTC.

V and J are TRBV28 and TRBJ2-3, with 8 bases matching TRBD1. Germline V CDR1 and CDR2: MDHEN, SYDVKM. With V trimmed by 3 bases and J by 1 base, 3 bases remained unmatched. This CDR3 comprises 15 residues. CDR3 in amino acids: CASSFQGAGTDTQYF. The DNA of the CDR3 is TGTGCCAGCAGTTTCCAGGGGGCCGGCACAGATACGCAGTATTTT.

A remark on this clone: An end of the junction differs from the germline gene, which may be a read error. The V gene is TRBV27, the J gene TRBJ1-1; 12 bases map to TRBD1. Germline loops: CDR1 MNHEY, CDR2 SMNVEV (reference sequence). The CDR3 is 13 residues long. The CDR3 DNA reads TGTGCCAGCAGTTTTTCCGGGACAGGGGGCGAGTTGTTT. Encoded protein: CASSFSGTGGELF.

The chain carries TRBV14 and TRBJ2-1; D is possibly TRBD1 or TRBD2 (5 bases each). The CDR3 covers 15 residues. Germline CDR1 reads SGHDN; CDR2 reads FVKESK. The V end was cut by 3 bases, the J end by 0 bases, with 9 bases between. In DNA, the CDR3 is TGTGCCAGCAGCCAGGGACCGCTCTCCTACAATGAGCAGTTCTTC. Its translation is CASSQGPLSYNEQFF.

The gene calls are TRBV19 and TRBJ1-2, with a tentative D call TRBD1 (5 bases). The CDR3 runs 15 residues. The V gene lost 3 bases and the J gene lost 7 bases, with 18 bases spanning the gap. The germline CDR1 and CDR2 sequences are LNHDA and SQIVND (reference sequence). CDR3 amino acids: CASSMGGLGGFGYTF. The DNA for the CDR3 is TGTGCCAGTAGTATGGGAGGTTTGGGGGGTTTTGGCTACACCTTC.

This chain uses TRBV6-6 with TRBJ1-1, with D perhaps TRBD1 (5 bases). The V end was cut by 2 bases, the J end by 10 bases, with 14 bases between. Germline assignment: CDR1 MNHNY and CDR2 SVGAGI (reference sequence). There are 13 residues in the CDR3. The CDR3, as DNA: TGTGCCAGCAGTTACGGGGCGGGACGAGGAGCTTTCTTT. Amino acid sequence: CASSYGAGRGAFF.

The chain has TRBV7-2 and TRBJ2-2, with D unresolved. The ends were cut back, 5 bases at V and 6 bases at J, with 13 bases in the middle. Looked up from germline, CDR1 is SGHTA and CDR2 is FQGNSA. The CDR3 is 14 amino acids. The DNA for the CDR3 is TGTGCCAGCAGCCAAGGGTGGAAGCCCGGGGAGCTGTTTTTT. Its translation is CASSQGWKPGELFF.

The V gene is TRBV25-1, the J gene TRBJ1-4; D uncertain. Germline loops: CDR1 MGHDK, CDR2 SYGVNS. V was pared by 1 base and J by 13 bases, with 10 bases between. The CDR3 is made up of 12 amino acids. The CDR3 region is CASSESGRRLFF. The CDR3 DNA sequence: TGTGCCAGCAGTGAATCTGGGAGGCGACTGTTTTTT.

This chain links TRBV7-3 with TRBJ2-2; the match to TRBD2 covers 7 bases. The length of the CDR3 is 17 residues. Germline-derived CDR1 and CDR2 are SGHTA and FQGTGA. V was clipped by 5 bases and J by 1 base; unmatched bases: 10. CDR3 in DNA: TGTGCCAGCAGCCTAAGGGGTAGCGGGTTGAACACCGGGGAGCTGTTTTTT. Amino acid sequence: CASSLRGSGLNTGELFF.

This chain connects TRBV4-1 to TRBJ2-7, with D hard to call. The CDR3 spans 15 residues. CDR1 is MGHRA, CDR2 YSYEKL, per germline. The germline V and J ends were trimmed by 0 bases and 4 bases, with 13 bases remaining between them. CDR3 nucleotides: TGCGCCAGCAGCCAAGATCCACCCCTCGTTTACGAGCAGTACTTC. It codes for CASSQDPPLVYEQYF.

This chain joins TRBV3-1 (or the pseudogene TRBV3-2) and TRBJ1-6; D gene ambiguous. The germline V gene encodes CDR1 LGHDT and CDR2 YNNKEL (reference sequence). V was shortened by 4 bases and J by 5 bases, with 9 bases between the two germline ends. CDR3 length equals 14 residues. The CDR3 loop reads CASSRTDNNSPLHF. The CDR3 DNA is TGTGCCAGCAGCCGGACGGATAATAATTCACCCCTCCACTTT.

The chain joins TRBV10-3 to TRBJ1-5; unclear D gene. Trimming removed 2 bases from V and 7 bases from J, with 6 bases in between. From germline, CDR1 is ENHRY and CDR2 SYGVKD. The CDR3 loop spans 12 amino acids. The CDR3 DNA sequence: TGTGCCATCAGTGAGGCAGAACAGCCCCAGCATTTT. Encoded protein: CAISEAEQPQHF.

This clone was counted between two and nine times. The J gene is TRBJ2-7, the V gene TRBV7-3; weak D call: TRBD1 (6 bases). The V end lost 2 bases, the J end lost 7 bases, and 12 bases lay between the germline ends. There are 13 residues in the CDR3. CDR1 is SGHTA, CDR2 FQGTGA, per germline. In DNA form, the CDR3 reads TGTGCCAGCAGCTTAGAGCAGGGGTGGGAGCAGTACTTC. Translating it yields CASSLEQGWEQYF.

This rearrangement joins TRBV6-4 to TRBJ1-5; 10 bases agree with TRBD1. Germline V gene data show CDR1 as MRHNA and CDR2 as SNTAGT. CDR3 length: 19 amino acids. The junction had 19 bases not matched to a gene; V was cut back by 4 bases and J by 7 bases. CDR3 region: CASSALRPTGGEERQPQHF. The CDR3 nucleotides are TGTGCCAGCAGTGCCCTCCGACCGACAGGGGGCGAGGAGAGACAGCCCCAGCATTTT.

The CDR3 DNA follows: TGCGCCAGCAGCTTCGAGGGGAACACTGAAGCTTTCTTT. This translates into CASSFEGNTEAFF. V and J are TRBV5-1 and TRBJ1-1; D remains ambiguous. The V gene's germline CDR1 is SGHRS and CDR2 YFSETQ. V lost 2 bases and J 1 base, leaving 6 bases between the germline ends. The CDR3 spans 13 residues.

The chain has TRBV19 and TRBJ1-5; TRBD1 might be the D (5 bases). The CDR3 extends over 15 amino acids. Germline loops: CDR1 LNHDA, CDR2 SQIVND (reference sequence). With 1 base removed from V and 4 bases from J, the gap between germline ends came to 11 bases. The CDR3 sequence: CASSIVGTPNQPQHF. CDR3 in DNA: TGTGCCAGTAGTATAGTAGGGACCCCAAATCAGCCCCAGCATTTT.

CDR3 region: CASSAGNTGELFF. The CDR3 DNA reads as TGTGCCAGCAGCGCAGGGAACACCGGGGAGCTGTTTTTT. The rearrangement links TRBV9 to TRBJ2-2; D gene uncertain. Trimming removed 3 bases at V and 1 base at J, with 4 bases between. The CDR3 runs 13 residues. The germline V gene has CDR1 SGDLS and CDR2 YYNGEE.

This clone was picked up a small number of times. This chain joins TRBV6-5 and TRBJ1-1; D call uncertain. This CDR3 comprises 15 residues. Trimming removed 6 bases from V and 6 bases from J, with 20 bases in between. The germline CDR1 and CDR2 sequences are MNHEY and SVGAGI. In DNA, the CDR3 is TGTGCCAGCAGCCCCAATGCGGGTAGGTTCCCTGAAGCTTTCTTT. Amino acids: CASSPNAGRFPEAFF.

The chain employs TRBV5-8 and TRBJ1-2; 7 positions agree with TRBD1. The CDR3 is 13 residues long. The V segment lost 5 bases and the J segment 3 bases; nucleotides outside the gene matches: 4. Germline V gene sequence: CDR1 SGHTS, CDR2 YDEGEE. CDR3 coding DNA: TGTGCCAGCAGGGACAGGACGCACTATGGCTACACCTTC. Residues: CASRDRTHYGYTF.